Each of the 11 T cell receptor beta chains below was sequenced from the same sample in a study of T cell responses to AZD1222 COVID-19 vaccine. Libraries were prepared by immunoSEQ multiplex PCR; TCRdb keeps only in-frame clonotypes and omits some of them. The data show over 95,000 clones, 85% to 95% seen once. The material sequenced was peripheral blood, taken on day 0 of AZD1222 vaccination. These receptors were collected from an adult in good health.

This chain links TRBV18 with TRBJ2-7; tentatively, D is TRBD2 (6 bases). Germline V gene sequence: CDR1 KGHSH, CDR2 LQKENI. V was clipped by 4 bases and J by 2 bases, with 15 bases between them. The CDR3 is 15 residues long. The CDR3 region is CASSQSGVLTYEQYF. In DNA, the CDR3 is TGTGCCAGCTCACAATCGGGAGTGTTAACCTACGAGCAGTACTTC.

The chain has TRBV24-1 and TRBJ1-1; 10 nucleotides line up with TRBD1. Germline V gene lookup returns CDR1 KGHDR and CDR2 SFDVKD. This CDR3 is built from 15 residues. V shed 5 bases, J shed 5 bases, and the junction held 7 bases outside the gene matches. CDR3 sequence reads: CATSATGTGVTEAFF. The CDR3 DNA sequence: TGTGCCACCAGTGCAACCGGGACAGGGGTAACTGAAGCTTTCTTT.

The J gene is TRBJ2-7, the V gene TRBV21-1; the DNA was not used to check the table's D call, TRBD1. TRBV21-1 is termed a pseudogene. This CDR3 contains 18 residues. The CDR3 DNA follows: TGTGCCAGCAGCAAAGCGCTTTTGGGCAGGGGCATGACCTACGAGCAGTACTTC. Its protein is CASSKALLGRGMTYEQYF.

This chain connects TRBV28 to TRBJ1-2; 7 bases agree with TRBD1. V trimming: 5 bases; J trimming: 8 bases; junction bases outside the gene matches: 11. CDR3 length equals 14 residues. From germline, CDR1 is MDHEN and CDR2 SYDVKM. CDR3 coding DNA: TGTGCCAGCAGTCCCGGGACAGCGGTCTCCGGCTACACCTTC. This codes for CASSPGTAVSGYTF.

The chain has TRBV18 and TRBJ1-1, with no clear D. V was shortened by 3 bases and J by 1 base, with 12 bases between the two germline ends. Germline CDR1 and CDR2: KGHSH and LQKENI. The CDR3 spans 15 residues. DNA of the CDR3: TGTGCCAGCTCACCCCTAAAATCCCAGAACACTGAAGCTTTCTTT. Residues: CASSPLKSQNTEAFF.

The rearrangement links TRBV29-1 to TRBJ1-5; TRBD1 aligns across 10 bases. Germline lookup yields CDR1 SQVTM and CDR2 ANQGSEA. This CDR3 spans 12 amino acids. J lost 7 bases, V lost 7 bases, and 4 bases had no gene match. The CDR3 spells CSAGDRGQPQHF. For the CDR3, the DNA is TGCAGCGCCGGGGACAGGGGACAGCCCCAGCATTTT.

The gene calls are TRBV7-2 and TRBJ1-6; 9 bases align to TRBD1. The germline V gene has CDR1 SGHTA and CDR2 FQGNSA. This CDR3 comprises 16 residues. Unmatched junction bases numbered 9, after V lost 5 bases and J lost 7 bases. CDR3 sequence (DNA): TGTGCCAGCAGCGACCAACAGGGGGCGTCGAATTCACCCCTCCACTTT. Encoded protein: CASSDQQGASNSPLHF.

The chain is built from TRBV6-5 and TRBJ1-2; D may be TRBD1 (5 bases). Trimming took off 6 bases at V and 8 bases at J, with 19 bases between the two ends. Germline V CDR1 and CDR2: MNHEY, SVGAGI. The CDR3 has 14 amino acids. CDR3 sequence reads: CASSRTLGTGGYTF. The CDR3 DNA sequence: TGTGCCAGCAGCCGCACCCTCGGGACGGGAGGCTACACCTTC.

The chain links TRBV7-9 to TRBJ2-3, with D possibly TRBD1 on 5 matching bases. With 0 bases removed from V and 1 base from J, the gap between germline ends came to 8 bases. Germline V gene sequence: CDR1 SEHNR, CDR2 FQNEAQ (reference sequence). The CDR3 length is 15 residues. The CDR3 DNA is TGTGCCAGCAGCTTAGCGGTGACAGGCACAGATACGCAGTATTTT. Its protein is CASSLAVTGTDTQYF.

The table lists this clone with a count of one. The V gene is TRBV27, the J gene TRBJ1-5; the D gene is possibly TRBD1 (6 bases). Trimming removed 7 bases at V and 7 bases at J, with 11 bases between. Germline CDR1 MNHEY, CDR2 SMNVEV (reference sequence). The CDR3 has 12 amino acids. The CDR3 loop is CASTTGFQPQHF. As DNA, the CDR3 is TGTGCCAGCACTACAGGGTTCCAGCCCCAGCATTTT.

The chain's CDR3 is CASSQAGVSPLHF. The CDR3 DNA follows: TGTGCCAGCTCCCAGGCAGGGGTCTCACCCCTCCACTTT. V gene TRBV18 combines with J gene TRBJ1-6; D may be TRBD1 (6 bases). The CDR3 runs to 13 residues. From germline, CDR1 is KGHSH and CDR2 LQKENI. The V end was cut by 6 bases, the J end by 10 bases, with 13 bases between.